This T cell receptor beta chain was retrieved from a study of blood T cell repertoires in COVID-19. On the study more broadly: Sites across the United States, Italy and Spain contributed samples from acute and convalescent COVID-19. In each case, the material was cDNA or gDNA derived from T cells, B-cell-depleted T cells, or PBMCs.

V lost 3 bases and J 1 base, leaving 13 bases between the germline ends. Germline V CDR1 and CDR2: KGHSH, LQKENI. The CDR3 loop spans 16 amino acids. During active infection, Seattle patients enrolled and were then monitored through disease. Original processing methods: Estimation of nucleated cell counts relied on the amplification of reference gene primers. This table comes from immunoSEQ multiplex PCR, and its TCRdb copy is limited to in-frame clones, with some not included. The V and J calls and clone size are taken from that table; D and trimming were inferred from the DNA. Here the sample spans 250,000 to 400,000 clones, 90% being singletons.

The receptor was isolated from a woman in her 30s with COVID-19, enrolled during active disease. Sequencing input: peripheral blood. The chain uses TRBV18 and TRBJ1-3; the D is unclear. CDR3 loop: CASSPGLGESGNTIYF. Written as DNA, the CDR3 is TGTGCCAGCTCACCGGGCCTCGGGGAGTCTGGAAACACCATATATTTT.